This TCR delta chain was found in a study of γδ T cells in repeated Plasmodium falciparum infection. Study-wide context: Sampling occurred at baseline, pre-infection for selected infections, and 21 days post-infection.

TCRdb ran CATT on the multiplex PCR reads. The sample gives 70,000 to 95,000 delta-chain clones, around 1.4% of which show up once; around 8.1% is in the top ten. The CDR3 runs 22 residues. The germline V gene has CDR1 TSWWSYY and CDR2 QGS. V lost 4 bases and J lost 0, with 33 bases in between. Gammadelta T cells were flow-sorted from PBMC into Vgamma9/Vdelta2+ and Vdelta2-negative populations for bulk analysis. This clone appeared a few times. The protein that TCRdb holds for this DNA derives from a much larger clone and differs from the translated DNA at residue 5, which likely indicates a read error; the protein shown here is translated from the DNA.

The origin of this receptor is a pool of human donors (malaria-infected and uninfected, not separated). This sequence joins TRDV1 and TRDJ1, with a tentative D call TRDD2 (8 bases). TCRdb offers no J gene call, so here the DNA was matched to germline to obtain one. The sequencing sample was made of gamma-delta T cells from blood. The CDR3 is CALGGPGLPRYRGIAYTDKLIF. DNA of the CDR3: TGTGCTCTTGGGGGACCTGGCCTTCCTAGGTACAGGGGGATTGCCTACACCGATAAACTCATCTTT.